These 14 T cell receptor beta chains were all obtained from the same sample, sequenced in a study of T cells in Graves' hyperthyroidism and ophthalmopathy. Amplified TCR beta CDR3 regions derived from RNA transcripts. First-round RT-PCR targeting the TCR CDR3 was performed with the HTBI primer set. TCRdb re-analysed the multiplex PCR reads in MiXCR, keeping a single row per CDR3 protein. The sample records about 700,000 distinct CDR3 sequences, approximately 14% being singletons. The material sequenced was blood. These receptors all stem from a woman under 30 with Graves' hyperthyroidism.

In this sample, this clonotype turned up many times. This chain joins TRBV20-1 and TRBJ1-1; 8 nucleotides line up with TRBD1. Germline V gene data show CDR1 as DFQATT and CDR2 as SNEGSKA (reference sequence). V dropped 4 bases and J dropped 0; count of bases not matched to a gene: 7. CDR3 length: 15 residues. The CDR3 spells CSATRQGSMNTEAFF. CDR3 nucleotides: TGCAGTGCTACCCGACAGGGGAGTATGAACACTGAAGCTTTCTTT.

The chain combines TRBV6-1 with TRBJ1-5, with TRBD1 matching over 11 bases. The CDR3 runs to 15 residues. Germline CDR1 reads MNHNS; CDR2 reads SASEGT. Losses at the gene ends were 7 bases for V and 7 bases for J; bases not matched to a gene: 9. The CDR3 loop reads CASNPGQGEWQPQHF. CDR3 in DNA: TGTGCCAGCAACCCGGGACAGGGGGAATGGCAGCCCCAGCATTTT.

The rearrangement uses TRBV6-5 and TRBJ2-1; the D is unclear. This CDR3 comprises 15 residues. The ends were cut back, 0 bases at V and 8 bases at J, with 14 bases in the middle. CDR1 is MNHEY, CDR2 SVGAGI, per germline. The CDR3 is CASSYSVNFFDEQFF. The CDR3 DNA sequence: TGTGCCAGCAGTTACTCAGTGAATTTTTTTGATGAGCAGTTCTTC.

This clonotype was seen ten or more times. The chain carries TRBV24-1 and TRBJ2-7; tentatively, D is TRBD2 (5 bases). V shed 0 bases and J shed 3 bases, with 17 bases lying between them. This CDR3 is built from 17 residues. CDR1 is KGHDR, CDR2 SFDVKD, per germline. CDR3 in amino acids: CATSDLSWYGMIYEQYF. The CDR3 coding sequence is TGTGCCACCAGTGATTTGAGCTGGTACGGGATGATCTACGAGCAGTACTTC.

This chain links TRBV11-2 with TRBJ2-7, with TRBD1 identical over 9 bases. The germline gives CDR1 SGHAT, CDR2 FQNNGV. This CDR3 region has 14 residues. V was clipped by 4 bases and J by 3 bases; unmatched bases: 4. The CDR3 reads CASSSSTGGYEQYF. As DNA, the CDR3 is TGTGCCAGCAGCTCCTCGACAGGGGGCTACGAGCAGTACTTC.

This clonotype was counted at least ten times. The rearrangement uses TRBV30 and TRBJ2-5; D may be TRBD2 (7 bases). This CDR3 region has 15 residues. The V and J ends lost 4 bases and 7 bases respectively, with 22 bases between them. CDR1 GTSNPN and CDR2 SVGIG come from the germline V gene (reference sequence). The CDR3 region is CAWTRGASGPRTQYF. The CDR3 DNA reads as TGTGCCTGGACCCGGGGGGCTAGCGGTCCTCGGACCCAGTACTTC.

The table lists this clonotype with a few counts. This sequence joins TRBV2 and TRBJ1-1; D gene unclear. With 4 bases removed from V and 9 bases from J, the gap between germline ends came to 12 bases. The CDR3 is made up of 12 amino acids. Germline V lookup: CDR1 SNHLY, CDR2 FYNNEI. In DNA form, the CDR3 reads TGTGCCAGCAGTGGTCTACCGCGGCAAGCTTTCTTT. It is translated as CASSGLPRQAFF.

The sample holds many counts of this clonotype. This sequence joins TRBV6-1 and TRBJ1-2; D might be TRBD1 (5 bases). Between the trimmed V and J ends, which lost 7 bases and 3 bases, there was a span of 18 bases. Germline CDR1 reads MNHNS; CDR2 reads SASEGT. The CDR3 extends over 15 amino acids. The DNA for the CDR3 is TGTGCCAGCAATCACGGGGCAGGGCAGGACTATGGCTACACCTTC. Translated: CASNHGAGQDYGYTF.

This sequence joins TRBV30 and TRBJ1-2; D may be TRBD1 (5 bases). Trimming took 5 bases from V and 6 from J, leaving 13 bases between them. The CDR3 spans 12 residues. Per germline, CDR1 GTSNPN and CDR2 SVGIG (reference sequence). CDR3 nucleotide sequence: TGTGCCTGGCGTATCCCGGGACATGGCTACACCTTC. This gives the protein CAWRIPGHGYTF.

At least ten counts were recorded for this clonotype. The chain links TRBV10-3 to TRBJ2-1; 9 positions agree with TRBD2. The CDR3 contains 19 residues. Per germline, CDR1 ENHRY and CDR2 SYGVKD. The V and J ends lost 4 bases and 5 bases, in that order; junction bases with no gene match: 18. The CDR3: CAISAALHSLGLADNEQFF. CDR3 nucleotide sequence: TGTGCCATCAGTGCCGCACTACATAGTTTGGGACTAGCAGACAATGAGCAGTTCTTC.

About this clonotype itself: This may be a read error, as it is one base from a much larger clone. The V and J genes are TRBV5-4 and TRBJ2-7; tentative D call: TRBD2 (5 bases). V dropped 2 bases and J dropped 7 bases, with 19 bases sitting between them. The CDR3 spans 15 residues. Germline assignment: CDR1 SGHNT and CDR2 YYREEE (reference sequence). CDR3 in amino acids: CASSFGGSIYNEQYF. CDR3 sequence (DNA): TGTGCCAGCAGCTTCGGCGGGTCCATCTACAATGAGCAGTACTTC. Complete variable domain (other parts from reference TRBV5-4 and TRBJ2-7): ETGVTQSPTHLIKTRGQQVTLRCSSQSGHNTVSWYQQALGQGPQFIFQYYREEENGRGNFPPRFSGLQFPNYSSELNVNALELDDSALYLCASSFGGSIYNEQYFGPGTRLTVT.

This clonotype was recorded many times. The rearrangement links TRBV7-6 to TRBJ1-5; 7 positions match TRBD1. Germline V gene data show CDR1 as SGHVS and CDR2 as FNYEAQ. The junction had 8 bases not matched to a gene; V was cut back by 1 base and J by 5 bases. This CDR3 region has 16 residues. Written as DNA, the CDR3 is TGTGCCAGCAGCTTAGAGGGTCGGGGACAGTATCAGCCCCAGCATTTT. Translated: CASSLEGRGQYQPQHF.

In its sample, this clonotype was seen many times. The chain combines TRBV5-6 with TRBJ2-7; TRBD2 aligns across 8 bases. Germline V CDR1 and CDR2: SGHDT, YYEEEE. CDR3 size: 14 residues. J lost 1 base, V lost 4 bases, and 4 bases had no gene match. CDR3: CASSIGLASYEQYF. CDR3 nucleotides: TGTGCCAGCAGCATCGGACTAGCTTCCTACGAGCAGTACTTC. Full variable domain (missing parts from reference TRBV5-6 and TRBJ2-7): DAGVTQSPTHLIKTRGQQVTLRCSPKSGHDTVSWYQQALGQGPQFIFQYYEEEERQRGNFPDRFSGHQFPNYSSELNVNALLLGDSALYLCASSIGLASYEQYFGPGTRLTVT.

This chain links TRBV29-1 with TRBJ1-1; 7 nucleotides line up with TRBD1. CDR3 length equals 13 residues. The V segment lost 5 bases and the J segment 4 bases; nucleotides outside the gene matches: 7. Germline assignment: CDR1 SQVTM and CDR2 ANQGSEA. CDR3 DNA: TGCAGCGTTATCCGACAGGGAACCACTGAAGCTTTCTTT. It specifies CSVIRQGTTEAFF.